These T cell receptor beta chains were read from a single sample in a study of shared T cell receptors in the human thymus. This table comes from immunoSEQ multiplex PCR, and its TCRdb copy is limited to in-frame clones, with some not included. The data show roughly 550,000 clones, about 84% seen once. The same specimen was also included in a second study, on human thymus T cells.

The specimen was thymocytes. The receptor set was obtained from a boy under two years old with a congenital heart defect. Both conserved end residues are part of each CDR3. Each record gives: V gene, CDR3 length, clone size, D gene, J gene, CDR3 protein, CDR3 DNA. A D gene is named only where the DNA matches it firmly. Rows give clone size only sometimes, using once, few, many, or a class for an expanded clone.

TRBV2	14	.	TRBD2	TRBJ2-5	CASHTGLAEETQYF	TGTGCCAGCCATACTGGACTAGCGGAGGAGACCCAGTACTTC
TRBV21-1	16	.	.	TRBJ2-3	CASSKESGWGTDTQYF	TGTGCCAGCAGCAAAGAGAGCGGGTGGGGCACAGATACGCAGTATTTT
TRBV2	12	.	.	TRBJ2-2	CASRGATGELFF	TGTGCCAGCAGGGGGGCCACCGGGGAGCTGTTTTTT
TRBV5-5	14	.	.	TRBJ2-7	CASSLGRPTYEQYF	TGTGCCAGCAGCTTGGGCAGGCCAACCTACGAGCAGTACTTC
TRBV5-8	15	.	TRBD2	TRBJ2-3	CASSPTSGYTDTQYF	TGTGCCAGCAGCCCGACTAGCGGATACACAGATACGCAGTATTTT
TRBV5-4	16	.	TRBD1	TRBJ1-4	CASSPHPGQGNEKLFF	TGTGCCAGCAGCCCGCATCCGGGACAGGGTAATGAAAAACTGTTTTTT
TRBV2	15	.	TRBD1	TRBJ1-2	CASSLRDRPYYGYTF	TGTGCCAGCAGTTTGAGGGACAGGCCCTACTATGGCTACACCTTC
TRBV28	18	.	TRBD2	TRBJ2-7	CASSLKGTSGGSSYEQYF	TGTGCCAGCAGTTTGAAGGGGACTAGCGGGGGCTCCTCCTACGAGCAGTACTTC
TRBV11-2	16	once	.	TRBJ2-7	CASSLDIVRGVYEQYF	TGTGCCAGCAGCTTAGATATCGTCAGGGGTGTTTACGAGCAGTACTTC
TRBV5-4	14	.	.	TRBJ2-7	CASSLAGSSYEQYF	TGTGCCAGCAGCTTAGCCGGGAGCTCCTACGAGCAGTACTTC
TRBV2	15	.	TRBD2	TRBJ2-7	CASSDEAGDNYEQYF	TGTGCCAGCAGCGATGAGGCGGGAGATAACTACGAGCAGTACTTC
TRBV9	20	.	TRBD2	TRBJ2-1	CASSPLLAGGPRESYNEQFF	TGTGCCAGCAGCCCGTTACTAGCGGGAGGCCCACGCGAATCCTACAATGAGCAGTTCTTC
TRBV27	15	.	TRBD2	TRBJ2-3	CASSPTSRSTDTQYF	TGTGCCAGCAGTCCGACTAGCAGAAGCACAGATACGCAGTATTTT
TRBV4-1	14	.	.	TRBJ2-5	CASSQDWADETQYF	TGCGCCAGCAGCCAAGACTGGGCTGATGAGACCCAGTACTTC
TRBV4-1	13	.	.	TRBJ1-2	CASSLLRDNGYTF	TGCGCCAGCAGCCTACTTCGGGACAACGGCTACACCTTC
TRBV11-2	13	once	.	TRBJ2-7	CASSSGLLHEQYF	TGTGCCAGCAGCAGCGGACTTCTCCACGAGCAGTACTTC
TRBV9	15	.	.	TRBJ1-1	CASSAPGGSNTEAFF	TGTGCCAGCAGCGCGCCCGGGGGTAGTAACACTGAAGCTTTCTTT
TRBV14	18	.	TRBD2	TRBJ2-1	CASSQEIQAGEAANEQFF	TGTGCCAGCAGCCAAGAAATCCAGGCGGGAGAAGCGGCGAATGAGCAGTTCTTC
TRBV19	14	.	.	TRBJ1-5	CASTGLGGDQPQHF	TGTGCCAGTACCGGACTGGGAGGTGATCAGCCCCAGCATTTT
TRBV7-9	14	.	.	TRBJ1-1	CASSLGPGDTEAFF	TGTGCCAGCAGCTTAGGGCCGGGTGACACTGAAGCTTTCTTT
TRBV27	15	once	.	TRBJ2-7	CASSLSRDSSYEQYF	TGTGCCAGCAGTTTATCCCGGGACTCATCCTACGAGCAGTACTTC
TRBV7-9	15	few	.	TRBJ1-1	CASSLVGQPNTEAFF	TGTGCCAGCAGCTTAGTAGGACAGCCGAACACTGAAGCTTTCTTT
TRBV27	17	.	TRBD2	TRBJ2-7	CASSFISGREGTYEQYF	TGTGCCAGCAGTTTTATTAGCGGGAGGGAGGGAACCTACGAGCAGTACTTC
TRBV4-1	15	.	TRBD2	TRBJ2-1	CASSQTSGSFNEQFF	TGCGCCAGCAGCCAAACTAGCGGGAGCTTTAATGAGCAGTTCTTC
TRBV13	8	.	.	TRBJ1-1	CASSPLPF	TGTGCCAGCAGCCCACTGCCCTTT
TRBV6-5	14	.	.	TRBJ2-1	CASSYGTGMNEQFF	TGTGCCAGCAGTTACGGCACGGGGATGAATGAGCAGTTCTTC